This T cell receptor (beta chain) was found in a study of blood T cell repertoires in COVID-19. CDR3 size: 14 residues. Germline V gene sequence: CDR1 SGHRS, CDR2 YFSETQ. V was shortened by 0 bases and J by 3 bases, with 10 bases between the two germline ends. Under the authors' procedure: Amplification with reference gene primers provided the estimates of nucleated cell counts. Measured with immunoSEQ multiplex PCR; TCRdb has only the in-frame clones, and not every one. V and J calls and clone size are copied from that table; D and trimming were computed from the DNA. The repertoire holds hundreds of thousands of clones, around 89% seen once, with 3% in the top ten. The participants were between about 18 and 90 years old and came from about two dozen US areas. Assignments of participants to cohorts depended upon their own reported clinical history.

The V gene is TRBV5-1, the J gene TRBJ2-7; D is undetermined. This clonotype originated in a woman aged 45-65 years who had recovered from COVID-19. The sequenced sample was PBMCs or T cells enriched from blood (not recorded which). This CDR3 reads CASSLGHRDYEQYF. Here the CDR3 DNA reads TGCGCCAGCAGCTTGGGTCACAGAGACTACGAGCAGTACTTC.